A selection of T cell receptor beta chains follows, all from one sample in a study of T cell responses to AZD1222 COVID-19 vaccine. The protocol was immunoSEQ multiplex PCR, while the TCRdb copy is restricted to in-frame clones and leaves out a portion. Of over 85,000 clones in the sample, around 87% were seen once. The sequencing here drew on peripheral blood, taken on day 0 of AZD1222 vaccination. The receptors here all came from an adult in good health. The CDR3 runs from the conserved cysteine through the conserved F or W. Fields, in order: D gene, J gene, clone size, V gene, CDR3 protein, CDR3 DNA. A D gene is named only where the DNA matches it firmly. Some rows have no size entry. The others give once, few or many, or a class for an expanded clone.

.,TRBJ1-2,.,TRBV6-5,CASSYSVLDGYTF,TGTGCCAGCAGTTATTCAGTTTTGGACGGCTACACCTTC
.,TRBJ1-2,.,TRBV28,CASRGGVLRGYTF,TGTGCCAGCCGAGGGGGAGTCCTGCGGGGCTACACCTTC
.,TRBJ1-1,.,TRBV6-5,CASTEGGGWNTEAFF,TGTGCCAGCACCGAAGGGGGGGGCTGGAACACTGAAGCTTTCTTT
TRBD1,TRBJ1-1,.,TRBV19,CASSAGTAEAFF,TGTGCCAGTAGTGCCGGGACAGCTGAAGCTTTCTTT
TRBD1,TRBJ2-7,.,TRBV2,CASSRKGQGAFSAYEQYF,TGTGCCAGCAGTAGAAAGGGACAGGGGGCTTTTTCTGCCTACGAGCAGTACTTC
.,TRBJ1-5,.,TRBV7-2,CASSTDPKRPQHF,TGTGCCAGCAGCACGGACCCTAAGAGGCCCCAGCATTTT
.,TRBJ1-2,.,TRBV5-8,CASSNYNDLNYGYTF,TGTGCCAGCAGCAACTACAATGACCTTAACTATGGCTACACCTTC
.,TRBJ2-5,.,TRBV12-3/TRBV12-4,CASGERRETQYF,TGTGCCAGCGGGGAGCGGAGAGAGACCCAGTACTTC
.,TRBJ1-1,.,TRBV6-5,CASSTPGAPRAFF,TGTGCCAGCAGTACGCCCGGGGCTCCGAGAGCTTTCTTT
TRBD2,TRBJ2-3,once,TRBV28,CASSLEGAGGSTDTQYF,TGTGCCAGCAGTCTGGAAGGAGCGGGAGGGAGCACAGATACGCAGTATTTT
.,TRBJ2-5,.,TRBV11-3,CASSFLGETQYF,TGTGCCAGCAGCTTTTTGGGAGAGACCCAGTACTTC
.,TRBJ2-7,.,TRBV5-1,CASSLGSGFQSEQYF,TGCGCCAGCAGCTTGGGATCGGGGTTTCAAAGCGAGCAGTACTTC
TRBD2,TRBJ2-2,.,TRBV9,CASSVLSGTSEAGELFF,TGTGCCAGCAGCGTCCTATCCGGGACTAGCGAGGCCGGGGAGCTGTTTTTT
.,TRBJ2-5,.,TRBV20-1,CSAPVEETQYF,TGCAGTGCCCCCGTTGAAGAGACCCAGTACTTC
.,TRBJ2-2,.,TRBV9,CASSVDEWAGGELFF,TGTGCCAGCAGCGTAGACGAGTGGGCGGGCGGGGAGCTGTTTTTT
.,TRBJ2-2,.,TRBV9,CASSGQLRGGELFF,TGTGCCAGCAGCGGCCAATTGCGGGGCGGGGAGCTGTTTTTT
.,TRBJ1-1,.,TRBV2,CASSTGTENTEAFF,TGTGCCAGCAGTACCGGGACGGAGAACACTGAAGCTTTCTTT
.,TRBJ1-5,once,TRBV19,CASSVDQGGDQPQHF,TGTGCCAGTAGTGTAGATCAGGGTGGCGATCAGCCCCAGCATTTT
.,TRBJ1-2,.,TRBV4-2,CASSLRQMRGYTF,TGTGCCAGCAGCCTACGACAAATGAGAGGCTACACCTTC
.,TRBJ1-4,.,TRBV7-2,CASSPRTNEKLFF,TGTGCCAGCAGCCCCAGGACTAATGAAAAACTGTTTTTT
TRBD1,TRBJ2-1,.,TRBV5-1,CASSQGQGAYNEQFF,TGCGCCAGCAGCCAGGGACAGGGGGCCTACAATGAGCAGTTCTTC
.,TRBJ2-5,.,TRBV5-1,CASSLEGNQETQYF,TGCGCCAGCAGCTTGGAGGGCAACCAAGAGACCCAGTACTTC
.,TRBJ1-2,.,TRBV5-1,CASSLDSYGYTF,TGCGCCAGCAGCTTGGACAGCTATGGCTACACCTTC
TRBD1,TRBJ1-4,.,TRBV5-1,CASSLMGQGEEKLFF,TGCGCCAGCAGCTTGATGGGACAGGGGGAGGAAAAACTGTTTTTT
.,TRBJ2-7,few,TRBV28,CASSYVSSGLQYF,TGTGCCAGCAGTTATGTCTCTTCTGGGTTGCAGTACTTC
.,TRBJ2-7,.,TRBV20-1,CSAAQGSEQYF,TGCAGTGCTGCACAGGGAAGCGAGCAGTACTTC
TRBD2,TRBJ2-5,once,TRBV4-2,CASSQAGLAGGETQYF,TGTGCCAGCAGCCAGGCCGGACTAGCGGGGGGGGAGACCCAGTACTTC
TRBD2,TRBJ2-7,.,TRBV27,CASSSRLAGGIYEQYF,TGTGCCAGCAGTTCCCGACTAGCGGGGGGGATCTACGAGCAGTACTTC
.,TRBJ1-5,.,TRBV5-5,CASSLRADNQPQHF,TGTGCCAGCAGCTTGAGGGCAGACAATCAGCCCCAGCATTTT
.,TRBJ1-5,few,TRBV7-2,CASSPQRYQPQHF,TGTGCCAGCAGCCCCCAACGCTATCAGCCCCAGCATTTT
TRBD1,TRBJ1-3,.,TRBV3-1/TRBV3-2,CASSQDGQANTIYF,TGTGCCAGCAGCCAAGATGGACAGGCAAACACCATATATTTT
.,TRBJ2-4,.,TRBV7-2,CASSLGIGGGLAKNIQYF,TGTGCCAGCAGCTTAGGGATAGGAGGGGGCTTAGCCAAAAACATTCAGTACTTC